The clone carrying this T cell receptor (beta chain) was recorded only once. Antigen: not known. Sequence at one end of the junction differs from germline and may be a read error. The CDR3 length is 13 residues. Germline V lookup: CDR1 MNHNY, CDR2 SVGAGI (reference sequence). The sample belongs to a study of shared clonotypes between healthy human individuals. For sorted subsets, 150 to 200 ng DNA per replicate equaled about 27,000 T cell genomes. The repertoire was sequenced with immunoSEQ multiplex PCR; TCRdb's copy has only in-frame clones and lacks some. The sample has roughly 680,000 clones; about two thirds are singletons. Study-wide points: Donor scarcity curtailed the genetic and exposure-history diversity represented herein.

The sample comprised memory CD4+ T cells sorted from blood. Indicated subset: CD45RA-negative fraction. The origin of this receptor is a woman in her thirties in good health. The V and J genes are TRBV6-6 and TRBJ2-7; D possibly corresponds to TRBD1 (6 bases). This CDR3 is CASSYSRWGQKDF. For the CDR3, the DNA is TGTGCCAGCAGTTACTCGAGGTGGGGGCAGAAGGACTTC.